The 22 T cell receptor beta chains reported below all come from one sample, sequenced in a study of OX40 agonist ivuxolimab in advanced cancers. Profiled with immunoSEQ multiplex PCR; TCRdb holds only in-frame clones, not every one. The repertoire includes 65,000 to 90,000 clones, roughly 86% of them detected once, and approximately 5% sits in the top ten. The sample was CD4+ or CD8+ T cells sorted from blood, taken in a trial of the OX40 agonist ivuxolimab. The receptors shown here come from an adult with an advanced solid tumor such as melanoma, head and neck, liver or kidney cancer.

The rearrangement links TRBV28 to TRBJ2-7, with 8 bases identical to TRBD1. The CDR3 sequence is 14 residues long. CDR1 is MDHEN, CDR2 SYDVKM, per germline. Germline trimming cut 6 bases from V and 2 bases from J; bases unmatched to any gene: 6. CDR3 nucleotide sequence: TGTGCCAGCAGGGGCGGGACAGGCCCCTACGAGCAGTACTTC. The encoded protein is CASRGGTGPYEQYF.

The chain carries TRBV27 and TRBJ2-2; 12 bases line up with TRBD2. The CDR3 extends over 18 amino acids. Germline assignment: CDR1 MNHEY and CDR2 SMNVEV (reference sequence). Trimming cost V 6 bases and J 0 bases; bases outside gene matches: 8. The CDR3 DNA reads TGTGCCAGCAGAACAACGGGACTAGCGGGCTCGAACACCGGGGAGCTGTTTTTT. Translating it yields CASRTTGLAGSNTGELFF.

The V and J genes are TRBV7-9 and TRBJ1-2, with 7 bases fitting TRBD1. This CDR3 is built from 12 residues. The J segment lost 8 bases and the V segment lost 5 bases, leaving 5 bases of the junction unmatched. Germline loops: CDR1 SEHNR, CDR2 FQNEAQ (reference sequence). The CDR3 is CASSVSGGGYTF. DNA for the CDR3: TGTGCCAGCAGCGTATCAGGGGGAGGCTACACCTTC.

The CDR3 DNA sequence: TGTGCCAGCAGTGAGTCCTTCGGGACTAGCGGGAGGGTACAGAATGAGCAGTTCTTC. Encoded protein: CASSESFGTSGRVQNEQFF. This chain links TRBV6-1 with TRBJ2-1, with 16 bases matching TRBD2. The length of the CDR3 is 19 residues. The junction had 12 bases not matched to a gene; V was cut back by 3 bases and J by 7 bases. Looked up from germline, CDR1 is MNHNS and CDR2 is SASEGT.

V usage is TRBV5-1 and J usage is TRBJ2-5; 8 nucleotides match TRBD1. This CDR3 is 14 amino acids long. The V and J ends lost 4 bases and 6 bases, in that order; junction bases with no gene match: 8. Per germline, CDR1 SGHRS and CDR2 YFSETQ. The DNA for the CDR3 is TGCGCCAGCAGCCAAGACAGGGGAGAACAGACCCAGTACTTC. Translated, it gives CASSQDRGEQTQYF. The variable domain in full, completed from reference TRBV5-1 and TRBJ2-5, reads KAGVTQTPRYLIKTRGQQVTLSCSPISGHRSVSWYQQTPGQGLQFLFEYFSETQRNKGNFPGRFSGRQFSNSRSEMNVSTLELGDSALYLCASSQDRGEQTQYFGPGTRLLVL.

In its sample, this clone was seen once. V and J are TRBV6-1 and TRBJ1-5; weak D call: TRBD1 (6 bases). Germline CDR1 is MNHNS and CDR2 is SASEGT. The V end lost 7 bases, the J end lost 5 bases, and 9 bases lay between the germline ends. This CDR3 has 12 residues. The CDR3 sequence: CASIGGDQPQHF. CDR3 nucleotides: TGTGCCAGCATAGGGGGAGATCAGCCCCAGCATTTT.

The CDR3 spells CASSSHQGSGNTIYF. CDR3 sequence (DNA): TGTGCCAGCAGTTCCCACCAGGGGTCCGGAAACACCATATATTTT. This chain joins TRBV28 and TRBJ1-3, with D possibly matching TRBD1 (6 bases). Trimming removed 4 bases at V and 4 bases at J, with 14 bases between. The CDR3 has 15 amino acids. The germline CDR1 and CDR2 sequences are MDHEN and SYDVKM.

The V gene is TRBV28, the J gene TRBJ1-1; no reliable D call. The CDR3 runs to 10 residues. CDR1 is MDHEN, CDR2 SYDVKM, per germline. Trimming cost V 8 bases and J 5 bases, with 6 bases left between them. Written as DNA, the CDR3 is TGTGCCAGCGGGAATACTGAAGCTTTCTTT. Its protein is CASGNTEAFF.

CDR3 in DNA: TGTGCCAGCTCACCCCCCGGGTCATCAAATGAGCAGTTCTTC. Protein product: CASSPPGSSNEQFF. The chain employs TRBV18 and TRBJ2-1; D is ambiguous. The CDR3 loop spans 14 amino acids. Germline assignment: CDR1 KGHSH and CDR2 LQKENI. Trimming shortened V by 3 bases and J by 7 bases, and 13 bases separated the two germline ends.

This sequence joins TRBV27 and TRBJ2-7, with 10 bases lining up with TRBD2. CDR1 is MNHEY and CDR2 is SMNVEV in the germline V gene (reference sequence). J lost 1 base, V lost 6 bases, and 9 bases had no gene match. The CDR3 consists of 16 residues. CDR3 protein: CASRKQASGRSYEQYF. The CDR3 DNA follows: TGTGCCAGCAGAAAACAGGCTAGCGGGAGATCCTACGAGCAGTACTTC.

On this clone itself: This same CDR3 is encoded by further DNA sequences in the sample. The V gene is TRBV18, the J gene TRBJ2-2; D call uncertain. This CDR3 spans 13 amino acids. Trimming pared 2 bases from V and 1 base from J, leaving 2 bases between. Germline CDR1 is KGHSH and CDR2 is LQKENI. Here the CDR3 reads CASSPGNTGELFF. In nucleotides, the CDR3 is TGTGCCAGCTCACCAGGGAACACCGGGGAGCTGTTTTTT.

The V and J genes are TRBV25-1 and TRBJ2-5; perhaps TRBD2 as D (7 bases). This CDR3 is 14 amino acids long. Germline V lookup: CDR1 MGHDK, CDR2 SYGVNS. The V gene lost 0 bases and the J gene lost 7 bases, with 12 bases spanning the gap. The CDR3 nucleotides read TGTGCCAGCAGTGAATATACAGGGAGGGGGACCCAGTACTTC. Its protein is CASSEYTGRGTQYF.

The V gene is TRBV5-1, the J gene TRBJ2-5; 8 bases line up with TRBD1. Germline values: CDR1 SGHRS, CDR2 YFSETQ. J gave up 5 bases and V 3 bases, and 9 bases lay outside the gene matches. This CDR3 has 15 amino acids. CDR3 sequence: CASSSTGQGTETQYF. The CDR3 nucleotides read TGCGCCAGCAGCTCGACCGGACAGGGAACGGAGACCCAGTACTTC.

The chain links TRBV15 to TRBJ1-6; no definite D call. Germline V lookup: CDR1 LNHNV, CDR2 YYDKDF (reference sequence). The CDR3 length is 18 residues. Trimming cost V 0 bases and J 4 bases, with 16 bases left between them. CDR3 DNA sequence: TGTGCCACCAGCAGAGATCCTAGAGAGGCAGGATATAATTCACCCCTCCACTTT. Protein sequence: CATSRDPREAGYNSPLHF.

The chain couples TRBV19 to TRBJ2-1; 12 bases line up with TRBD2. CDR1 is LNHDA and CDR2 is SQIVND in the germline V gene (reference sequence). The CDR3 has 16 residues. Trimming removed 7 bases from V and 7 bases from J; junction bases left unmatched: 11. As DNA, the CDR3 is TGTGCCAGTACTCCCCGCCCTAGCGGGAGGGTAAATGAGCAGTTCTTC. Protein: CASTPRPSGRVNEQFF.

V is TRBV27 and J is TRBJ1-2; tentatively, D is TRBD1 (5 bases). The V and J ends lost 5 bases and 4 bases respectively, with 20 bases between them. The CDR3 runs to 16 residues. Germline V gene data show CDR1 as MNHEY and CDR2 as SMNVEV (reference sequence). CDR3 sequence reads: CASSIKGPQQGYGYTF. CDR3 coding DNA: TGTGCCAGCAGTATTAAGGGGCCTCAGCAGGGCTATGGCTACACCTTC.

This clone showed up just once. In DNA, the CDR3 is TGTGCCAGCAGTTTAGGGTCGGGACTAGCGGGAGGGCAGTACGAGCAGTACTTC. This codes for CASSLGSGLAGGQYEQYF. The chain combines TRBV27 with TRBJ2-7, with 16 positions matching TRBD2. V was pared by 2 bases and J by 4 bases, with 8 bases of the junction left unmatched. Germline CDR1 MNHEY, CDR2 SMNVEV (reference sequence). There are 18 residues in the CDR3.

V usage is TRBV7-2 and J usage is TRBJ1-1, with a possible D match to TRBD1 (6 bases). Germline CDR1 is SGHTA and CDR2 is FQGNSA. The CDR3 has 16 residues. V was cut by 3 bases and J by 3 bases, with 17 bases left in between. CDR3 nucleotides: TGTGCCAGCAGCTTCAAACTTACAGGGCGGTACACTGAAGCTTTCTTT. Residues: CASSFKLTGRYTEAFF. Based on the CDR3 plus reference TRBV7-2 and TRBJ1-1, the full variable domain is GAGVSQSPSNKVTEKGKDVELRCDPISGHTALYWYRQSLGQGLEFLIYFQGNSAPDKSGLPSDRFSAERTGGSVSTLTIQRTQQEDSAVYLCASSFKLTGRYTEAFFGQGTRLTVV.

This chain connects TRBV2 to TRBJ2-7; D possibly corresponds to TRBD1 (5 bases). The CDR3 is 12 amino acids. Deletions cut 6 bases from V and 4 bases from J, with 10 bases between. Germline CDR1 SNHLY, CDR2 FYNNEI. The CDR3 sequence is CASSEQGYEQYF. The CDR3, as DNA: TGTGCCAGCAGCGAGCAGGGTTACGAGCAGTACTTC.

The gene calls are TRBV5-1 and TRBJ1-3, with D unclear. CDR1 and CDR2 from the germline V gene are SGHRS and YFSETQ. V dropped 0 bases and J dropped 0 bases, with 10 bases sitting between them. This CDR3 is built from 16 residues. In DNA form, the CDR3 reads TGCGCCAGCAGCTTGGGGGCGGTGGTCTCTGGAAACACCATATATTTT. Translation gives CASSLGAVVSGNTIYF.

The J gene is TRBJ1-1, the V gene TRBV18; 7 bases fit TRBD1. Germline CDR1 KGHSH, CDR2 LQKENI. The V gene end was trimmed by 6 bases and the J gene end by 2 bases; junction bases not matched to a gene: 9. The CDR3 spans 15 residues. This CDR3 is CASSPTGDSNTEAFF. For the CDR3, the DNA is TGTGCCAGCTCCCCCACGGGGGACAGTAACACTGAAGCTTTCTTT. The entire variable domain, with the rest obtained from reference TRBV18 and TRBJ1-1, is as follows: NAGVMQNPRHLVRRRGQEARLRCSPMKGHSHVYWYRQLPEEGLKFMVYLQKENIIDESGMPKERFSAEFPKEGPSILRIQQVVRGDSAAYFCASSPTGDSNTEAFFGQGTRLTVV.

The chain joins TRBV18 to TRBJ2-6, with D perhaps matching TRBD1 (7 bases). This CDR3 spans 19 amino acids. Germline V gives CDR1 KGHSH, CDR2 LQKENI. Trimming cost V 0 bases and J 3 bases, with 18 bases left between them. The CDR3 sequence: CASSPPSGGGAYGANVLTF. CDR3 in DNA: TGTGCCAGCTCACCACCCAGTGGAGGGGGCGCTTATGGGGCCAACGTCCTGACTTTC.